This entry describes one T cell receptor (beta chain). What it binds is not known. This entry is derived from a study of somatic mutations in cytotoxic T cells in rheumatoid arthritis. Germline CDR1 is MNHEY and CDR2 is SMNVEV (reference sequence). The J segment lost 6 bases and the V segment lost 5 bases, leaving 3 bases of the junction unmatched. This CDR3 is built from 13 residues. The healthy control group was made up of blood donors, who had a median age of around 57 years (range roughly 21-70) and were less than 65% female. The table came from immunoSEQ multiplex PCR; TCRdb's copy has only in-frame clones and leaves some out. The sample includes roughly 10,000 clones, roughly 80% of them seen just once. Overall study results and limits: The study found that the largest CD8+ clone exceeded 20% of CD8+ cells in 8 of 65 patients.

Material: CD8+ T cells sorted from blood. The chain uses TRBV27 and TRBJ2-2; the match to TRBD2 covers 7 bases. The origin of this receptor is a middle-aged man in good health. The CDR3 here is CASSPAGAGELFF. CDR3 coding DNA: TGTGCCAGCAGTCCTGCGGGGGCCGGGGAGCTGTTTTTT.